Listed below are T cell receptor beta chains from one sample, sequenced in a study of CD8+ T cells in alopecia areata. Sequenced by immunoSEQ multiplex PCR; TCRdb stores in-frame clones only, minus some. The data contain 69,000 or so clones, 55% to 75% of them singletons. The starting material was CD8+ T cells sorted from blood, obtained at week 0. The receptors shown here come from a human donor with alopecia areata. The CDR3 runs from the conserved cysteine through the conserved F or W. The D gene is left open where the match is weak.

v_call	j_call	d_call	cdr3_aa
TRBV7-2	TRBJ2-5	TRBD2	CASSLVGLAGQETQYF
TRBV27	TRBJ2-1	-	CASSLRLGRHNEQFF
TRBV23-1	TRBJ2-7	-	CASSQSVTKIYEQYF
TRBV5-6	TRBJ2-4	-	CASSLGSNIQYF
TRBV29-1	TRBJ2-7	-	CSVEVGGYEQYF
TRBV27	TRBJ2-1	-	CASSWWSYNEQFF
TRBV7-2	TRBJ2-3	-	CASSPPLWDPSTDTQYF
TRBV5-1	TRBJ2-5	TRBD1	CASSPWIGQGTGETQYF
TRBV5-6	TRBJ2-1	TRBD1	CASSPGQTHLNNEQFF
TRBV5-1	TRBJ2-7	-	CASSLGGYEQYF
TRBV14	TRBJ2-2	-	CASSQDTRFPNTGELFF
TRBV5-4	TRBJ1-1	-	CASSLDEYRVGTEAFF
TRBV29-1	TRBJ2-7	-	CSVAGDRNSYEQYF
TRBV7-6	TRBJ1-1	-	CASSLELARGTEAFF